This T cell receptor beta chain was found in a study of blood T cells in healthy people across ages. Regarding the study as a whole: CMV infection status of these donors was not known.

In this sample, this clonotype turned up a few times. Its matching antigen is unknown. Sample-barcoded 5' priming and a J-beta primer mix drove a second PCR of roughly 6 to 12 cycles. TCRdb re-analysed the 5' RACE reads in MiXCR, keeping a single row per CDR3 protein. The sample has around 2 million distinct CDR3 sequences, more than 35% seen once. Germline V lookup: CDR1 SGHVS, CDR2 FNYEAQ. CDR3 size: 17 residues. Trimming shortened V by 1 base and J by 2 bases, and 17 bases separated the two germline ends. Healthy Caucasian individuals from Russia aged roughly 6 to 100 served as donors. The sample, about 10 milliliters of peripheral blood, was drawn from each donor.

The TCR was taken from a human donor in good health. The sample comprised blood. V usage is TRBV7-6 and J usage is TRBJ1-1; tentatively, D is TRBD1 (5 bases). In DNA, the CDR3 is TGTGCCAGCAGCTTAGTGATAAAGGGGCGGATTAACACTGAAGCTTTCTTT. The encoded protein is CASSLVIKGRINTEAFF.